These 20 T cell receptor beta chains came from one sample sequenced in a study of blood T cell repertoires in COVID-19. Using immunoSEQ multiplex PCR, the repertoire was profiled, and TCRdb retains in-frame clones only, with some absent. The sample has over 70,000 clones, 80% seen once. Sequencing input: peripheral blood. These receptors all come from a woman aged 70-85 years with acute or convalescent COVID-19.

The chain links TRBV30 to TRBJ1-5; TRBD1 matches 10 bases. V trimming: 3 bases; J trimming: 4 bases; junction bases outside the gene matches: 6. This CDR3 has 15 residues. Germline V gene data show CDR1 as GTSNPN and CDR2 as SVGIG (reference sequence). CDR3 nucleotide sequence: TGTGCCTGGAGCGGACAGGGGGTCCTGAATCAGCCCCAGCATTTT. This sequence encodes CAWSGQGVLNQPQHF.

The chain employs TRBV28 and TRBJ2-7; the match to TRBD2 covers 7 bases. CDR1 MDHEN and CDR2 SYDVKM come from the germline V gene. The CDR3 runs 15 residues. V shed 3 bases, J shed 2 bases, and the junction held 7 bases outside the gene matches. The CDR3 sequence is CASSLLSGYPYEQYF. The CDR3 DNA reads TGTGCCAGCAGTTTGCTTAGCGGGTATCCCTACGAGCAGTACTTC.

The V call is TRBV7-9, the J call TRBJ2-5; a possible D gene is TRBD2 (5 bases). CDR1 and CDR2 from the germline V gene are SEHNR and FQNEAQ (reference sequence). The CDR3 is 12 amino acids. Trimming took 3 bases from V and 5 from J, leaving 7 bases between them. The CDR3 loop is CASSFGEETQYF. The CDR3 nucleotides are TGTGCCAGCAGCTTCGGGGAGGAGACCCAGTACTTC.

V is TRBV5-1 and J is TRBJ2-1; TRBD2 aligns across 9 bases. The CDR3 has 15 residues. Trimming removed 4 bases from V and 4 bases from J; junction bases left unmatched: 6. Germline-derived CDR1 and CDR2 are SGHRS and YFSETQ. The CDR3 loop reads CASSRNSGSYNEQFF. The CDR3 region has the DNA TGCGCCAGCAGCCGAAATAGCGGGAGTTACAATGAGCAGTTCTTC.

The V and J genes are TRBV5-6 and TRBJ1-4, with a weak D call TRBD1 (5 bases). Germline V gene lookup returns CDR1 SGHDT and CDR2 YYEEEE. The CDR3 has 19 amino acids. The ends were cut back, 2 bases at V and 7 bases at J, with 27 bases in the middle. The CDR3 region is CASSLFKLGGRQNLEKLFF. Here the CDR3 DNA reads TGTGCCAGCAGCTTATTTAAACTCGGGGGACGACAGAACCTTGAAAAACTGTTTTTT.

The genes are TRBV19 and TRBJ1-6; unclear D gene. V was pared by 1 base and J by 10 bases, with 14 bases between. From germline, CDR1 is LNHDA and CDR2 SQIVND (reference sequence). The CDR3 length is 15 residues. CDR3 protein: CASSIGALRESPLHF. CDR3 bases: TGTGCCAGTAGTATAGGGGCACTGCGAGAATCACCCCTCCACTTT. Full variable domain (missing parts from reference TRBV19 and TRBJ1-6): DGGITQSPKYLFRKEGQNVTLSCEQNLNHDAMYWYRQDPGQGLRLIYYSQIVNDFQKGDIAEGYSVSREKKESFPLTVTSAQKNPTAFYLCASSIGALRESPLHFGNGTRLTVT.

This chain joins TRBV7-9 and TRBJ1-5, with 10 bases matching TRBD1. The CDR3 contains 17 residues. Germline V lookup: CDR1 SEHNR, CDR2 FQNEAQ (reference sequence). Unmatched junction bases numbered 5, after V lost 1 base and J lost 2 bases. The CDR3 DNA follows: TGTGCCAGCAGCTTAGGGACCGGGACAGGGGGCAATCAGCCCCAGCATTTT. Its protein product is CASSLGTGTGGNQPQHF. Full variable domain (remainder filled in from reference TRBV7-9 and TRBJ1-5): DTGVSQNPRHKITKRGQNVTFRCDPISEHNRLYWYRQTLGQGPEFLTYFQNEAQLEKSRLLSDRFSAERPKGSFSTLEIQRTEQGDSAMYLCASSLGTGTGGNQPQHFGDGTRLSIL.

The chain links TRBV6-5 to TRBJ1-2; D not resolved. Germline CDR1 and CDR2: MNHEY and SVGAGI. The V and J ends lost 6 bases and 6 bases respectively, with 14 bases between them. The length of the CDR3 is 13 residues. CDR3 DNA sequence: TGTGCCAGCAGCAACGCAGGCTGGGATGGCTACACCTTC. Its protein product is CASSNAGWDGYTF.

The V gene is TRBV5-1, the J gene TRBJ2-1; tentatively, D is TRBD2 (6 bases). Germline V gene sequence: CDR1 SGHRS, CDR2 YFSETQ. The CDR3 sequence is 16 residues long. The V and J ends lost 4 bases and 0 bases respectively, with 14 bases between them. CDR3 in DNA: TGCGCCAGCAGCCTTAGCGGAAAGAGCTCCTACAATGAGCAGTTCTTC. It translates to CASSLSGKSSYNEQFF. Complete variable domain (other parts from reference TRBV5-1 and TRBJ2-1): KAGVTQTPRYLIKTRGQQVTLSCSPISGHRSVSWYQQTPGQGLQFLFEYFSETQRNKGNFPGRFSGRQFSNSRSEMNVSTLELGDSALYLCASSLSGKSSYNEQFFGPGTRLTVL.

V is TRBV6-2 or TRBV6-3 and J is TRBJ1-1; tentatively, D is TRBD1 (5 bases). Germline CDR1 reads MNHEY; CDR2 reads SVGEGT. CDR3 size: 14 residues. Trimming shortened V by 3 bases and J by 3 bases, and 11 bases separated the two germline ends. The CDR3 reads CASSYSDTYTEAFF. The CDR3, as DNA: TGTGCCAGCAGTTATTCGGACACATACACTGAAGCTTTCTTT.

This rearrangement joins TRBV6-6 to TRBJ1-2; D is unclear. Germline values: CDR1 MNHNY, CDR2 SVGAGI (reference sequence). This CDR3 has 12 residues. Trimming pared 5 bases from V and 1 base from J, leaving 5 bases between. CDR3 coding DNA: TGTGCCAGCAGTCAGAGTAACTATGGCTACACCTTC. Amino acids: CASSQSNYGYTF.

The rearrangement uses TRBV2 and TRBJ2-7; a weak D match, TRBD1 (5 bases). The V gene lost 6 bases and the J gene lost 0 bases, with 18 bases spanning the gap. The germline CDR1 and CDR2 sequences are SNHLY and FYNNEI. This CDR3 has 16 amino acids. Written as DNA, the CDR3 is TGTGCCAGCAGCGAATTAGGGGTCGGTTCCTCCTACGAGCAGTACTTC. It is translated as CASSELGVGSSYEQYF.

The chain has TRBV29-1 and TRBJ2-1, with 13 bases identical to TRBD2. Losses at the gene ends were 5 bases for V and 7 bases for J; bases not matched to a gene: 2. This CDR3 has 13 amino acids. Germline loops: CDR1 SQVTM, CDR2 ANQGSEA. Here the CDR3 reads CSVKLAGGNEQFF. Written as DNA, the CDR3 is TGCAGCGTTAAACTAGCGGGAGGGAATGAGCAGTTCTTC.

This clone has more than one count but fewer than ten. This chain uses TRBV27 with TRBJ2-7, with 12 positions matching TRBD1. With V trimmed by 6 bases and J by 2 bases, 8 bases remained unmatched. CDR1 and CDR2 from the germline V gene are MNHEY and SMNVEV (reference sequence). The length of the CDR3 is 16 residues. The DNA for the CDR3 is TGTGCCAGCAGCTGGGGACAGGGGGCGCGGACCTACGAGCAGTACTTC. Its protein product is CASSWGQGARTYEQYF.

V usage is TRBV24-1 and J usage is TRBJ2-3; 8 bases are a match to TRBD1. Germline V gives CDR1 KGHDR, CDR2 SFDVKD. The CDR3 covers 14 residues. Trimming removed 2 bases from V and 9 bases from J; junction bases left unmatched: 6. The CDR3 is CATSDWGQAGTQYF. CDR3 in DNA: TGTGCCACCAGTGATTGGGGACAGGCGGGGACGCAGTATTTT.

As concerns this clone: Other nucleotide sequences in the sample specify the same CDR3. The chain uses TRBV29-1 and TRBJ2-1, with D possibly TRBD2 on 5 matching bases. V lost 3 bases to trimming and J lost 3 bases, with 6 bases between them. This CDR3 is built from 12 residues. Germline V lookup: CDR1 SQVTM, CDR2 ANQGSEA. The CDR3 region has the DNA TGCAGCGTTGAGCGGGTCTACAATGAGCAGTTCTTC. Protein sequence: CSVERVYNEQFF.

This clone was detected only a few times. The V and J genes are TRBV27 and TRBJ2-2; D ambiguous. The CDR3 runs 15 residues. The germline V and J ends were trimmed by 6 bases and 5 bases, with 16 bases remaining between them. Germline lookup yields CDR1 MNHEY and CDR2 SMNVEV (reference sequence). The CDR3 spells CASRPSEVWTGELFF. CDR3 sequence (DNA): TGTGCCAGCAGACCGAGTGAGGTTTGGACCGGGGAGCTGTTTTTT.

This clone appeared once. V gene TRBV19 combines with J gene TRBJ2-6; tentative D call: TRBD2 (5 bases). The ends were cut back, 3 bases at V and 0 bases at J, with 15 bases in the middle. The CDR3 runs 18 residues. The germline V gene has CDR1 LNHDA and CDR2 SQIVND (reference sequence). As DNA, the CDR3 is TGTGCCAGTAGTATTCGGACCGGGGTCATCTCTGGGGCCAACGTCCTGACTTTC. This codes for CASSIRTGVISGANVLTF.

The V call is TRBV6-5, the J call TRBJ1-5; D is ambiguous. This CDR3 is built from 14 residues. V lost 0 bases and J 2 bases, leaving 5 bases between the germline ends. Germline V gene sequence: CDR1 MNHEY, CDR2 SVGAGI. In DNA form, the CDR3 reads TGTGCCAGCAGTTACTCGAGGGGCAATCAGCCCCAGCATTTT. It codes for CASSYSRGNQPQHF.

The chain uses TRBV3-1 (or the pseudogene TRBV3-2) and TRBJ2-1, with 7 bases identical to TRBD2. Germline values: CDR1 LGHDT, CDR2 YNNKEL (reference sequence). There are 16 residues in the CDR3. Trimming took 0 bases from V and 9 from J; bases not matched to a gene: 11. The CDR3 reads CASSQDRASGRTEQFF. CDR3 nucleotide sequence: TGTGCCAGCAGCCAAGACCGAGCTAGCGGACGGACTGAGCAGTTCTTC.